This entry lists 5 T cell receptor beta chains sequenced from one sample in a study of cytomegalovirus exposure and HLA in healthy donors. The table came from immunoSEQ multiplex PCR; TCRdb's copy has only in-frame clones and leaves some out. The table shows tens of thousands of clones, with 90% to 95% occurring only once. The sequenced sample consisted of PBMCs. The receptors stem from a man aged 18 to 30 in good health and CMV-seronegative.

In this sample, this clone turned up once. CDR3 protein: CASSLVQGSIINTEAFF. For the CDR3, the DNA is TGCGCCAGCAGCTTGGTTCAGGGGAGTATTATTAACACTGAAGCTTTCTTT. This chain connects TRBV5-1 to TRBJ1-1, with D tentatively TRBD1 (6 bases). Trimming removed 0 bases at V and 2 bases at J, with 17 bases between. CDR1 and CDR2 from the germline V gene are SGHRS and YFSETQ. The CDR3 loop spans 17 amino acids.

The chain is built from TRBV2 and TRBJ2-7; D may be TRBD2 (6 bases). The CDR3 is 14 amino acids. Germline V lookup: CDR1 SNHLY, CDR2 FYNNEI. The V end was cut by 7 bases, the J end by 2 bases, with 15 bases between. The CDR3 DNA is TGTGCCAGCACTATAGATAGCGGCGCCTACGAGCAGTACTTC. Protein: CASTIDSGAYEQYF.

This clone came up once. The chain carries TRBV11-2 and TRBJ2-7; 8 bases agree with TRBD1. V lost 0 bases, J lost 6 bases, and 7 bases stayed unmatched. Germline V CDR1 and CDR2: SGHAT, FQNNGV. The CDR3 has 15 residues. The CDR3 is CASSLDQGAWVEQYF. The CDR3 DNA is TGTGCCAGCAGCTTAGATCAGGGGGCTTGGGTCGAGCAGTACTTC.

The rearrangement joins TRBV5-1 to TRBJ2-7, with a weak D call TRBD2 (7 bases). V was pared by 4 bases and J by 0 bases, with 17 bases between. Germline CDR1 SGHRS, CDR2 YFSETQ. This CDR3 has 16 amino acids. This CDR3 is CASSPGGGRSSYEQYF. CDR3 DNA sequence: TGCGCCAGCAGCCCGGGGGGCGGGCGCAGCTCCTACGAGCAGTACTTC. The variable domain in full, with the rest retrieved from reference TRBV5-1 and TRBJ2-7, is KAGVTQTPRYLIKTRGQQVTLSCSPISGHRSVSWYQQTPGQGLQFLFEYFSETQRNKGNFPGRFSGRQFSNSRSEMNVSTLELGDSALYLCASSPGGGRSSYEQYFGPGTRLTVT.

The rearrangement links TRBV19 to TRBJ1-2; TRBD1 matches at 8 bases. The trim removed 5 bases at V and 8 bases at J, leaving 10 bases unmatched. In germline, CDR1 is LNHDA, CDR2 SQIVND (reference sequence). The CDR3 contains 14 residues. CDR3 nucleotide sequence: TGTGCCAGTAGTGCGGCGGACAGGGTCTTAGGCTACACCTTC. The encoded protein is CASSAADRVLGYTF. Together with reference TRBV19 and TRBJ1-2, the CDR3 gives the full variable domain: DGGITQSPKYLFRKEGQNVTLSCEQNLNHDAMYWYRQDPGQGLRLIYYSQIVNDFQKGDIAEGYSVSREKKESFPLTVTSAQKNPTAFYLCASSAADRVLGYTFGSGTRLTVV.